This T cell receptor (beta chain) was identified in a study of cytomegalovirus exposure and HLA in healthy donors. This clone was seen just once. Its specificity is not known. CDR1 is SGHRS, CDR2 YFSETQ, per germline. The CDR3 length is 13 residues. V was clipped by 0 bases and J by 6 bases, with 6 bases between them. Study-level findings and limits: Within the approximately 130 validation repertoires, first-cohort TCR clusters tended to co-occur, according to a later analysis. TCR beta chains numbering some 160 were designated cytomegalovirus-associated. The dataset shows that most TCR sequences were rare, while some public TCRs occurred in many donors.

Clones were sequenced by immunoSEQ multiplex PCR, and TCRdb holds only the in-frame ones, with some missing. Among 100,000 to 150,000 clones listed, 75% to 90% were seen once. The donors were in the roughly 130-subject validation cohort, distinct from the approximately 670-subject first cohort. The sample comprised PBMCs. This sequence originates from a woman between 18 and 29 years old in good health and CMV-seronegative. The J gene is TRBJ2-2, the V gene TRBV5-1; D call uncertain. The CDR3 sequence: CASSLAGPGELFF. CDR3 nucleotide sequence: TGCGCCAGCAGCTTGGCTGGCCCCGGGGAGCTGTTTTTT.